The text below deals with one TCR beta chain. This clone's antigen is unknown. Per-base quality was not reported, and no clone a single base away is much larger than it. The time point label on this specimen signifies: baseline before first vaccination. Samples from vaccinated people were obtained from the UK trials COV001 and COV002, which included a single-blind randomized controlled phase 2/3 trial of AZD1222 (ChAdOx1 nCoV-19) in healthy adults. For TCRbeta chain sequencing, PBMC samples from trial participants were taken at day 0 and at day 28 after the second dose. The data were taken from a study of T cell responses to AZD1222 COVID-19 vaccine listed by TCRdb under 2021. For context, the study as a whole: AZD1222 recipients given second doses at about 4 weeks or at about 12 weeks were pooled, since spike-specific TCR depth and breadth were not found to differ between the two schedules. Trial participants were enrolled by age into subgroups of 18-55, 56-69 and 70-plus years, and about 150, 27 and 61 TCR-sequenced participants, respectively, were included in these subgroups. A total of about 240 trial participants underwent TCR sequencing, of whom some 210 received two doses of AZD1222 and around 25 received two doses of the MenACWY control vaccine. On the study overall, not on this receptor specifically: Epitopes outside the regions mutated in the B.1.351 and B.1.1.7 variants were reportedly recognized by nearly half of the unique spike-specific TCRs. The vaccine-associated CD4 TCRs covered the entire spike protein, and the dominant responses fell in regions 160-218 and 743-854. In the small 56-69-year group, the increase in depth fell short of significance, most likely because of low power. Because no day 14 peak-response samples were available, repertoires were characterized only after the peak T cell response. Most participants were white British and females outnumbered males, and the authors suggested that clonal diversity may have been underestimated. A significant rise in spike-specific TCR breadth and depth was observed after two AZD1222 doses relative to day 0 and relative to MenACWY recipients. Conclusions about previously exposed vaccinees were limited because only six AZD1222 recipients were SARS-CoV-2 seropositive at baseline.

The germline V gene provides CDR1 SGHTA and CDR2 FQGNSA. V and J are truncated by 1 base and 1 base respectively, leaving an intervening sequence of 11 bases. The CDR3 has 15 amino acids, counting the end cysteine and phenylalanine. Just the 45-base CDR3 DNA is kept, in frame starting at base 1. The CDR3 regions of human TCRbeta chains were analyzed by immunosequencing. The source study handled its data this way. TCRs in the repertoires were compared against a reference library of SARS-CoV-2-specific TCRs that had been generated with the MIRA antigen-specificity platform. Breadth was defined as the fraction of unique TCRs that were SARS-CoV-2-associated. Depth was defined as the fraction of total T cells that were SARS-CoV-2-associated. Each spike-specific TCR was assigned to its reactive spike region and to a CD4 or CD8 class using the MIRA data. Log10-transformed breadth and depth values were compared by one-way ANOVA with Sidak's multiple comparisons tests. TCRdb's version of the immuneACCESS table is confined to in-frame rearrangements and falls short of the full clone set. An unresolved V gene accounts for under half of the shortfall where checked; the remainder is of unknown origin. The D gene and trimming were derived from the DNA, and the V and J assignments and clone size from that table. The sample data list some 120,000 clones, and more than 85% of these were observed just once. 3.1% of the sample belongs to the ten largest clones.

The chain is encoded by TRBV7-2 joined to TRBJ2-7; the D gene assignment is ambiguous. This sample comprised peripheral blood, obtained on day 0 of AZD1222 vaccination. The receptor was isolated from an adult in good health. The CDR3 is CASSLVGRNSYEQYF. The DNA sequence reads TGTGCCAGCAGCTTAGTGGGCAGGAATTCCTACGAGCAGTACTTC. When the CDR3 is completed using the reference TRBV7-2 and TRBJ2-7 genes on either side, the full variable domain is GAGVSQSPSNKVTEKGKDVELRCDPISGHTALYWYRQSLGQGLEFLIYFQGNSAPDKSGLPSDRFSAERTGGSVSTLTIQRTQQEDSAVYLCASSLVGRNSYEQYFGPGTRLTVT.